This TCR beta chain emerged from a study of blood T cell repertoires in COVID-19. As for the study in general: The samples span acute and convalescent COVID-19 from the United States, Italy and Spain. T cells, B-cell-depleted T cells, or PBMCs provided the cDNA or gDNA that served as material.

This CDR3 has 14 residues. V lost 8 bases and J lost 6; bases outside the gene matches: 10. Germline CDR1 reads LNHNV; CDR2 reads YYDKDF (reference sequence). In the original processing: Amplified reference gene primers provided the basis for estimating nucleated cell counts. TCRdb's copy holds only in-frame clones and misses some; the assay was immunoSEQ multiplex PCR. V and J calls and clone size come straight from that table; D and trimming were deduced from the DNA. The table has some 150,000 clones, approximately 81% seen once. This TCR was recovered from a woman between 65 and 79 years old with COVID-19, enrolled during active disease. The sequenced sample consisted of peripheral blood. The rearrangement links TRBV15 to TRBJ2-1; 7 nucleotides align to TRBD2. The CDR3 region is CATGIVGGGNEQFF. CDR3 DNA: TGTGCCACCGGCATCGTCGGCGGGGGCAATGAGCAGTTCTTC.